This T cell receptor (beta chain) comes out of a study of persistence of HIV-infected CD4 T cells. This clone rates as medium-sized. Its antigen is still unknown. Sequencing used immunoSEQ version 4 in survey mode. Each sample used up to roughly 1 ug genomic DNA diluted to around 9.5 ng/uL. Generated by immunoSEQ multiplex PCR, the TCRdb table keeps only in-frame clones and is missing some. In the table there are about 25,000 clones, 74% of which are singletons. Overlapping HIV-1 Gag 15-mer peptides at 0.85 to 1 ug per peptide per mL were used. Responding CD4+ T cells were sorted by upregulation of both CD40 ligand and CD69. CD8+ T cells were removed from PBMCs prior to stimulation. This CDR3 has 14 residues. Germline CDR1 reads SGHTA; CDR2 reads FQGNSA. V shed 6 bases and J shed 9 bases, with 15 bases lying between them.

The sequence was obtained from an adult man with HIV who was CMV-seropositive. This specimen was CD4+ T cells sorted from PBMCs after roughly 17-hour stimulation, taken from a patient who received antiretroviral therapy. The V and J genes are TRBV7-2 and TRBJ1-6, with D unresolved. This CDR3 reads CASRPRVSSSPLHF. The CDR3 region has the DNA TGTGCCAGCAGACCACGGGTCTCGAGTTCACCCCTCCACTTT.